A single sample gave rise to the 9 T cell receptor beta chains below, sequenced in a study of Tregs in tolerant kidney transplant recipients. Assay: immunoSEQ multiplex PCR; the TCRdb copy retains only in-frame clones and omits some. Counted here are 60,000 to 70,000 clones, roughly 92% occurring once; the ten biggest clones make up 9.5% to 13%. The source material was CD8+ T cells from blood, sampled before the transplant. Source of these receptors: a human donor who received a combined kidney and bone marrow transplant.

The chain links TRBV5-4 to TRBJ2-3; possibly TRBD1 for D (5 bases). The V end lost 1 base, the J end lost 4 bases, and 13 bases lay between the germline ends. Germline V gene sequence: CDR1 SGHNT, CDR2 YYREEE (reference sequence). This CDR3 has 15 residues. The CDR3, as DNA: TGTGCCAGCAGCTTGACCAGGGTCGTCTCAGATACGCAGTATTTT. As protein: CASSLTRVVSDTQYF.

J is TRBJ1-3 and V is TRBV5-6; 10 positions match TRBD1. Germline V gene sequence: CDR1 SGHDT, CDR2 YYEEEE. The CDR3 has 16 residues. Losses at the gene ends were 0 bases for V and 3 bases for J; bases not matched to a gene: 3. CDR3 region: CASSLAGTGVGNTIYF. The CDR3 DNA reads as TGTGCCAGCAGCTTGGCCGGGACAGGGGTTGGAAACACCATATATTTT.

The chain recombines TRBV29-1 with TRBJ2-7; D gene uncertain. V was clipped by 4 bases and J by 0 bases, with 7 bases between them. The CDR3 has 12 residues. Germline-derived CDR1 and CDR2 are SQVTM and ANQGSEA. The CDR3 coding sequence is TGCAGCGTTGTGGCTAGCTCCTACGAGCAGTACTTC. Protein product: CSVVASSYEQYF.

The rearrangement uses TRBV7-2 and TRBJ2-3; 7 positions match TRBD2. The CDR3 is made up of 14 amino acids. The trim removed 5 bases at V and 0 bases at J, leaving 2 bases unmatched. From germline, CDR1 is SGHTA and CDR2 FQGNSA. The CDR3 nucleotides are TGTGCCAGCAGCACTAGCGTTAGCACAGATACGCAGTATTTT. Its protein is CASSTSVSTDTQYF. The full variable domain, rest sourced from reference TRBV7-2 and TRBJ2-3, is GAGVSQSPSNKVTEKGKDVELRCDPISGHTALYWYRQSLGQGLEFLIYFQGNSAPDKSGLPSDRFSAERTGGSVSTLTIQRTQQEDSAVYLCASSTSVSTDTQYFGPGTRLTVL.

This sequence joins TRBV7-9 and TRBJ2-3; 15 bases align to TRBD2. There are 17 residues in the CDR3. The junction had 6 bases not matched to a gene; V was cut back by 5 bases and J by 3 bases. The germline gives CDR1 SEHNR, CDR2 FQNEAQ (reference sequence). The CDR3 region has the DNA TGTGCCAGCAGCCCCTGGACTAGCGGGAGGGTGACAGATACGCAGTATTTT. As protein: CASSPWTSGRVTDTQYF.

The rearrangement links TRBV5-8 to TRBJ1-1; the match to TRBD1 covers 7 bases. Germline V gene data show CDR1 as SGHTS and CDR2 as YDEGEE. The CDR3 has 15 residues. Losses at the gene ends were 0 bases for V and 8 bases for J; bases not matched to a gene: 10. The CDR3 loop is CASSLGTGMKGEAFF. The CDR3 nucleotides are TGTGCCAGCAGCTTGGGGACAGGTATGAAGGGCGAAGCTTTCTTT. Full variable domain (missing parts from reference TRBV5-8 and TRBJ1-1): EAGVTQSPTHLIKTRGQQATLRCSPISGHTSVYWYQQALGLGLQFLLWYDEGEERNRGNFPPRFSGRQFPNYSSELNVNALELEDSALYLCASSLGTGMKGEAFFGQGTRLTVV.

Remarks on this clone: Its ends do not fully match the called genes, so a read error is possible. In the same sample, other DNA sequences code for this CDR3. The chain links TRBV19 to TRBJ1-6, with TRBD1 matching over 9 bases. Germline assignment: CDR1 LNHDA and CDR2 SQIVND (reference sequence). The CDR3 is made up of 15 amino acids. CDR3 DNA sequence: TGTGCCAGTAATTCCGGGACAGGGTCTAATTCCCCCCTCCACTTT. Its protein is CASNSGTGSNSPLHF.

This chain's CDR3 is CASGQGLYGYTF. The DNA for the CDR3 is TGTGCCAGCGGACAGGGCCTATATGGCTACACCTTC. J is TRBJ1-2 and V is TRBV11-2; TRBD1 agrees at 8 bases. Germline CDR1 is SGHAT and CDR2 is FQNNGV. Germline trimming cut 8 bases from V and 5 bases from J; bases unmatched to any gene: 4. CDR3 length: 12 amino acids.

This chain joins TRBV19 and TRBJ2-7; D is undetermined. Trimming left V 6 bases short and J 4 bases short, with 13 bases between. The CDR3 has 13 residues. Germline CDR1 LNHDA, CDR2 SQIVND (reference sequence). The CDR3: CASSTGLPYEQYF. In nucleotides, the CDR3 is TGTGCCAGTAGCACGGGTCTCCCATACGAGCAGTACTTC.